Here is one T cell receptor beta chain with its context. TCRdb's table, derived via immunoSEQ multiplex PCR, lists solely in-frame clones and lacks some. Counted here are about 27,000 clones, about 91% occurring once; the ten biggest clones make up less than 20%. This sample was included in a study of blood T cell repertoires in COVID-19. Study-wide background: The study drew acute and convalescent COVID-19 samples from the United States, Italy and Spain. Sources were T cells, B-cell-depleted T cells, or PBMCs; the material itself was cDNA or gDNA.

Germline trimming cut 1 base from V and 4 bases from J; bases unmatched to any gene: 11. CDR1 SGHVS and CDR2 FNYEAQ come from the germline V gene. This CDR3 contains 18 residues. The sample consisted of peripheral blood. This chain links TRBV7-6 with TRBJ2-3; 10 bases align to TRBD2. This TCR was sampled from a human donor with active COVID-19. The donor label of this sample is uncertain. CDR3 sequence (DNA): TGTGCCAGCAGCTTAGGGCGGGGCAGCGGGAGGGCCTCAGATACGCAGTATTTT. This sequence encodes CASSLGRGSGRASDTQYF.